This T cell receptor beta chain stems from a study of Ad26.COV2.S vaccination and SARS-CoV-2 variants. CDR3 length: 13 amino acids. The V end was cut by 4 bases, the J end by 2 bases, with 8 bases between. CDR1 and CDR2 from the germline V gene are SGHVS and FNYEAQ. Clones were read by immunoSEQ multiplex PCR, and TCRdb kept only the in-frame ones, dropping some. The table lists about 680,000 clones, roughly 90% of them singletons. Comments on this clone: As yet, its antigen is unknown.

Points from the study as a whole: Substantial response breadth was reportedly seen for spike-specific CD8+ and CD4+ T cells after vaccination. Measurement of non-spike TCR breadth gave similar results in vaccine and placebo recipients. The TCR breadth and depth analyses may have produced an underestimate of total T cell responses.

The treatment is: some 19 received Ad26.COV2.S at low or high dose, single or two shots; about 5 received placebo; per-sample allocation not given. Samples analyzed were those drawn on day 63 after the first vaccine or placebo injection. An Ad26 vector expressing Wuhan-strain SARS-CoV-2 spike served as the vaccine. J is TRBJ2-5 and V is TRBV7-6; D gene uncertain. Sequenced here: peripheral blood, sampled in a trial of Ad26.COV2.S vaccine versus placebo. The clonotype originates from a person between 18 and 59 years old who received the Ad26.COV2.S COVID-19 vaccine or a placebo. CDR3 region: CASSWVRQETQYF. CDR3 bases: TGTGCCAGCAGCTGGGTACGGCAAGAGACCCAGTACTTC.